This T cell receptor (beta chain) derives from a study of blood T cell repertoires in COVID-19. Libraries were prepared by immunoSEQ multiplex PCR; TCRdb keeps only in-frame clonotypes and omits some of them. The sample consists of about 380,000 clones, more than 80% of them appearing once. CDR1 MNHEY and CDR2 SVGEGT come from the germline V gene. This CDR3 region has 17 residues. Trimming pared 5 bases from V and 0 bases from J, leaving 17 bases between. The chain employs TRBV6-2 or TRBV6-3 and TRBJ2-1; D gene uncertain. What was sequenced was peripheral blood. This clonotype was sampled from a man in his forties or fifties with acute or convalescent COVID-19. The CDR3 nucleotides read TGTGCCAGCAGTCAACCCGCGGCAGCCCGCTCCTACAATGAGCAGTTCTTC. Amino acids: CASSQPAAARSYNEQFF.